This T cell receptor beta chain comes out of a study of blood T cell repertoires in COVID-19 (dated by TCRdb to the early 2020s). Notes on the research overall: Collaborator samples came from the United States, Italy and Spain and covered acute and convalescent phases of COVID-19. The prospective study material was composed of cDNA or gDNA derived from T cells, B-cell-depleted T cells, or PBMCs. Deeply sampled blood TCRbeta repertoires from subjects exposed to, actively infected with, or recovered from COVID-19 were included in the dataset. The repertoires were made available in a free public database intended to serve as a resource for research on the immune response to SARS-CoV-2. The samples were drawn from two sources: the first 160 participants of the ongoing ImmuneRACE study, and 950 to 1,500 subjects contributed by 6 global collaborators. The sample metadata nearly always contained a de-identified subject ID, COVID-19 status, age in years and sex. Where available, HLA class I and class II types were obtained from metadata supplied by the sample provider rather than from assay-based typing.

CDR1 MDHEN and CDR2 SYDVKM are derived from the germline V gene. After removal of 6 bases from V and 7 bases from J, the junction retains 9 bases not matched to a gene. CDR3 length: 15 amino acids, cysteine to phenylalanine. Only CDR3 DNA remains: 45 bases, in frame from the first base. One collaborating source in Seattle enrolled patients during active infection and followed them longitudinally through the course of disease. Whole blood was collected in K2EDTA tubes by collaborating institutions according to the institutions' own protocols. For TCRbeta analysis, collaborator samples were shipped as frozen whole blood, as isolated PBMCs, or as DNA extracted from either sample type. About this clone itself: Which antigen it targets is not known. One base away there is no much larger clone; base qualities are not given.

TCRbeta CDR3 regions were amplified from genomic DNA using the immunoSEQ Assay, a bias-controlled multiplex PCR. In the original analysis: The number of nucleated cells in each sample was estimated by amplification of reference gene primers within the assay. To quantify the absolute abundance of each unique TCRbeta CDR3 rearrangement, sequence reads were collapsed and filtered. For each sample, productive Simpson clonality was calculated by taking the square root of Simpson's diversity index across productive rearrangements. TCRdb carries this immuneACCESS record with in-frame sequences only. Its versions omit some clonotypes, under half of them owing to an unresolved V gene in the studies checked, with the rest unexplained. D and trimming were read from the DNA, whereas the V and J calls and clone size are those reported in that table. The table for this sample lists hundreds of thousands of clones; roughly 88% of them were counted only once. The ten top clones hold approximately 5% of the sample.

What the research found in general, with its limitations: How much clinical and demographic metadata was included differed by source and by participant, and the metadata was provided uncurated.

The sample comprised peripheral blood. This TCR was recovered from a woman over 75 with COVID-19, enrolled during active disease. This receptor chain uses TRBV28 and TRBJ1-6; the junction holds 7 bases that match TRBD1. Here is the DNA: TGTGCCAGCAGGGGCACCGGGACAGTCAATTCACCCCTCCACTTT. Translated, it reads CASRGTGTVNSPLHF.